These 19 T cell receptor beta chains were sequenced from one sample in a study of T cell responses to AZD1222 COVID-19 vaccine. TCRdb's table, derived via immunoSEQ multiplex PCR, lists solely in-frame clones and lacks some. The sample carries 200,000 to 300,000 clones, about 92% recorded once. The sample was peripheral blood, taken on day 0 of AZD1222 vaccination. The receptor source for this set is an adult in good health.

V and J are TRBV4-2 and TRBJ2-7; TRBD2 aligns across 9 bases. This CDR3 has 16 amino acids. V was pared by 0 bases and J by 3 bases, with 6 bases of the junction left unmatched. Germline loops: CDR1 LGHNA, CDR2 YNFKEQ. The CDR3 loop reads CASSQDRNSGSYEQYF. CDR3 nucleotide sequence: TGTGCCAGCAGCCAAGATCGTAATAGCGGGAGCTACGAGCAGTACTTC.

This sequence joins TRBV6-1 and TRBJ1-2; D is unclear. Germline loops: CDR1 MNHNS, CDR2 SASEGT. Deletions cut 2 bases from V and 4 bases from J, with 11 bases between. The CDR3 is made up of 14 amino acids. Written as DNA, the CDR3 is TGTGCCAGCAGTGAAATGGTAGCCGCCTATGGCTACACCTTC. Translating it yields CASSEMVAAYGYTF.

The chain couples TRBV6-5 to TRBJ1-1; D is perhaps TRBD1 (5 bases). V gave up 7 bases and J gave up 8 bases, with 11 bases separating them. CDR1 is MNHEY and CDR2 is SVGAGI in the germline V gene. The CDR3 is made up of 11 amino acids. The CDR3 loop reads CASIRQREAFF. The DNA of the CDR3 is TGTGCCAGCATCCGACAGAGGGAAGCTTTCTTT.

The chain joins TRBV10-3 to TRBJ2-7; 8 bases match TRBD1. The CDR3 covers 13 residues. CDR1 is ENHRY and CDR2 is SYGVKD in the germline V gene. With 8 bases clipped from V and 5 bases from J, the junction kept 8 bases outside the gene matches. CDR3: CAIQRQGSHEQYF. CDR3 nucleotides: TGTGCCATCCAACGACAGGGGAGCCACGAGCAGTACTTC.

CDR3 sequence: CASNPLGSSYEQYF. The CDR3 DNA sequence: TGTGCCAGCAACCCCCTAGGGAGCTCCTACGAGCAGTACTTC. The chain employs TRBV28 and TRBJ2-7, with D tentatively TRBD2 (5 bases). Germline values: CDR1 MDHEN, CDR2 SYDVKM. This CDR3 contains 14 residues. V lost 7 bases and J 0 bases, leaving 13 bases between the germline ends.

V and J are TRBV7-3 and TRBJ2-3; tentatively, D is TRBD2 (7 bases). The CDR3 runs to 15 residues. CDR1 is SGHTA and CDR2 is FQGTGA in the germline V gene. V gave up 5 bases and J gave up 1 base, with 13 bases separating them. CDR3 DNA: TGTGCCAGCAGCCGCGGCGGGGGCGGCACAGATACGCAGTATTTT. Residues: CASSRGGGGTDTQYF.

The chain employs TRBV6-2 or TRBV6-3 and TRBJ1-2; D remains ambiguous. The CDR3 length is 13 residues. The V end was cut by 6 bases, the J end by 4 bases, with 12 bases between. The germline V gene has CDR1 MNHEY and CDR2 SVGEGT. CDR3 amino acids: CASSPASAYGYTF. The CDR3 DNA follows: TGTGCCAGCAGCCCCGCCTCCGCCTATGGCTACACCTTC.

J is TRBJ2-5 and V is TRBV18, with D unclear. Germline CDR1 reads KGHSH; CDR2 reads LQKENI. V gave up 3 bases and J gave up 2 bases, with 4 bases separating them. This CDR3 spans 12 amino acids. This chain's CDR3 is CASSPKQETQYF. The CDR3 nucleotides are TGTGCCAGCTCACCCAAACAAGAGACCCAGTACTTC. The whole variable domain, filled in from reference TRBV18 and TRBJ2-5, reads NAGVMQNPRHLVRRRGQEARLRCSPMKGHSHVYWYRQLPEEGLKFMVYLQKENIIDESGMPKERFSAEFPKEGPSILRIQQVVRGDSAAYFCASSPKQETQYFGPGTRLLVL.

The gene calls are TRBV5-6 and TRBJ1-5; 9 bases agree with TRBD1. This CDR3 is 14 amino acids long. Germline CDR1 SGHDT, CDR2 YYEEEE. The trim removed 3 bases at V and 5 bases at J, leaving 3 bases unmatched. CDR3 in amino acids: CASSSGTGHQPQHF. DNA of the CDR3: TGTGCCAGCAGCTCCGGGACAGGGCATCAGCCCCAGCATTTT.

This chain connects TRBV6-2 or TRBV6-3 to TRBJ1-2; possible D gene TRBD1, 6 bases. The germline V gene encodes CDR1 MNHEY and CDR2 SVGEGT. V dropped 4 bases and J dropped 0 bases, with 9 bases sitting between them. CDR3 length equals 14 residues. CDR3 protein: CASSSGETNYGYTF. DNA for the CDR3: TGTGCCAGCAGTTCAGGGGAGACTAACTATGGCTACACCTTC.

The chain has TRBV28 and TRBJ1-4, with D hard to call. Between the trimmed V and J ends, which lost 1 base and 6 bases, there was a span of 9 bases. Germline CDR1 MDHEN, CDR2 SYDVKM. The CDR3 runs to 14 residues. CDR3 region: CASSLYGRDEKLFF. The CDR3 DNA reads as TGTGCCAGCAGTTTATATGGGAGGGATGAAAAACTGTTTTTT. The variable domain in full, with the rest retrieved from reference TRBV28 and TRBJ1-4, is DVKVTQSSRYLVKRTGEKVFLECVQDMDHENMFWYRQDPGLGLRLIYFSYDVKMKEKGDIPEGYSVSREKKERFSLILESASTNQTSMYLCASSLYGRDEKLFFGSGTQLSVL.

The sample holds one count of this clone. The rearrangement uses TRBV28 and TRBJ2-1, with 8 bases fitting TRBD2. The CDR3 spans 14 residues. Trimming cost V 4 bases and J 8 bases; bases outside gene matches: 7. Germline V gene sequence: CDR1 MDHEN, CDR2 SYDVKM. CDR3 in DNA: TGTGCCAGCAGTTCCGGGACTAGGATCCATGAGCAGTTCTTC. Residues: CASSSGTRIHEQFF.

This chain connects TRBV7-8 to TRBJ2-7; D uncertain. V was clipped by 1 base and J by 6 bases, with 13 bases between them. This CDR3 is 14 amino acids long. Germline CDR1 reads SGHVS; CDR2 reads FQNEAQ. CDR3 amino acids: CASSLEEALPEQYF. DNA for the CDR3: TGTGCCAGCAGCTTAGAAGAGGCCCTGCCCGAGCAGTACTTC.

The chain combines TRBV28 with TRBJ1-6, with a possible D match to TRBD1 (6 bases). CDR3 length equals 17 residues. V lost 4 bases to trimming and J lost 0 bases, with 13 bases between them. CDR1 is MDHEN, CDR2 SYDVKM, per germline. The CDR3 region has the DNA TGTGCCAGCAGTTCCCTGGGGGCGGTCTCCTATAATTCACCCCTCCACTTT. This sequence encodes CASSSLGAVSYNSPLHF.

This chain connects TRBV2 to TRBJ1-5; 11 bases line up with TRBD1. Germline loops: CDR1 SNHLY, CDR2 FYNNEI. After removal of 7 bases from V and 0 bases from J, the junction contained 11 bases not matched to a gene. CDR3 length: 18 residues. This chain's CDR3 is CASTRSGQGAYSNQPQHF. The DNA for the CDR3 is TGTGCCAGCACTCGATCCGGACAGGGGGCTTATAGCAATCAGCCCCAGCATTTT.

The CDR3 spells CASSLVRQGRLGETQYF. The DNA for the CDR3 is TGTGCCAGCAGCTTAGTGAGGCAGGGGAGGCTCGGAGAGACCCAGTACTTC. This chain uses TRBV5-6 with TRBJ2-5; tentatively, D is TRBD1 or TRBD2 (6 bases each). V dropped 2 bases and J dropped 4 bases, with 21 bases sitting between them. Germline V gene lookup returns CDR1 SGHDT and CDR2 YYEEEE. The CDR3 length is 17 residues.

This clone was found once. The chain links TRBV10-3 to TRBJ1-6; D uncertain. Trimming cost V 0 bases and J 9 bases, with 6 bases left between them. The CDR3 covers 13 residues. The germline CDR1 and CDR2 sequences are ENHRY and SYGVKD. The CDR3 region is CAISESTASPLHF. Written as DNA, the CDR3 is TGTGCCATCAGTGAGTCCACCGCTTCACCCCTCCACTTT.

The table lists this clone with a count of one. The chain recombines TRBV10-3 with TRBJ1-3, with D hard to call. Per germline, CDR1 ENHRY and CDR2 SYGVKD. The CDR3 is made up of 15 amino acids. V was pared by 2 bases and J by 0 bases, with 8 bases between. The chain's CDR3 is CAISERQNSGNTIYF. The CDR3 DNA reads TGTGCCATCAGTGAGAGGCAGAACTCTGGAAACACCATATATTTT.

The rearrangement uses TRBV4-1 and TRBJ2-1; 11 nucleotides match TRBD2. The germline V gene encodes CDR1 MGHRA and CDR2 YSYEKL. Unmatched junction bases numbered 6, after V lost 1 base and J lost 4 bases. This CDR3 comprises 17 residues. The DNA of the CDR3 is TGCGCCAGCAGCCAAGGAGGGCTAGCGGGAGGTTACAATGAGCAGTTCTTC. Translated: CASSQGGLAGGYNEQFF.